This T cell receptor (beta chain) came from a study of T cell responses to AZD1222 COVID-19 vaccine. Study results and limitations: Reportedly, nearly half of unique spike TCRs recognized epitopes outside B.1.351/B.1.1.7 mutations.

Profiling relied on immunoSEQ multiplex PCR, and the TCRdb table lists in-frame clones only, not all of them. The data contain some 140,000 clones, approximately 92% of them singletons. Germline CDR1 and CDR2: SNHLY and FYNNEI. V lost 7 bases to trimming and J lost 2 bases, with 16 bases between them. This CDR3 has 15 residues. Comment on this clone: The antigen is unknown.

The clonotype was recovered from an adult who received the AZD1222 COVID-19 vaccine. The sample consisted of peripheral blood, taken 28 days after the second AZD1222 dose. This sequence joins TRBV2 and TRBJ2-3; D not certain. The CDR3 sequence is CASTFGLVFTDTQYF. In nucleotides, the CDR3 is TGTGCCAGCACGTTTGGTCTCGTGTTCACAGATACGCAGTATTTT.